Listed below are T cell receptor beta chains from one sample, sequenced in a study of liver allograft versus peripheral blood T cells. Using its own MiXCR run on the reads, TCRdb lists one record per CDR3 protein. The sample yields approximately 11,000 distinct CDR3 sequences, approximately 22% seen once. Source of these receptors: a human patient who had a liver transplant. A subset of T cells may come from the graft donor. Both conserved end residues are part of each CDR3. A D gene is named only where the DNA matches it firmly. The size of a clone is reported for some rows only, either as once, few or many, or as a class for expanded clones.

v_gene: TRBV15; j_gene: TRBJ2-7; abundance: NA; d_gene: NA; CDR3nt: TGTGCCACCAGTTCACCAGGGAGAGGGTCCTACGAGCAGTACTTC; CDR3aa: CATSSPGRGSYEQYF
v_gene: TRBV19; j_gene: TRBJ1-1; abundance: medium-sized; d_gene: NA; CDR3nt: TGTGCCAGTAGTATAGTGAATTCGGGAAGCACTGAAGCTTTCTTT; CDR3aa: CASSIVNSGSTEAFF
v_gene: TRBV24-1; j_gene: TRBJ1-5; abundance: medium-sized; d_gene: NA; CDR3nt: TGTGCCACCAGTGCCGGAGACCTTAGCAATCAGCCCCAGCATTTT; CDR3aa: CATSAGDLSNQPQHF
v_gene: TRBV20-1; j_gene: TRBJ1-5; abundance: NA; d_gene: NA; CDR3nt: TGCAGTGCCGCTGCCCATAACAGGGCGCCAAATCAGCCCCAGCATTTT; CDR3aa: CSAAAHNRAPNQPQHF
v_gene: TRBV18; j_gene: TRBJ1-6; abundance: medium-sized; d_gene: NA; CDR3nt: TGTGCCAGCTCACCAGGAGGGTGGGGTAATTCACCCCTCCACTTT; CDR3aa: CASSPGGWGNSPLHF
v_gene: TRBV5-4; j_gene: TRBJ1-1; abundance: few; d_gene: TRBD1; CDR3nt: TGTGCCAGCAGTACGGGACAGGTGAACACTGAAGCTTTCTTT; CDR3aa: CASSTGQVNTEAFF
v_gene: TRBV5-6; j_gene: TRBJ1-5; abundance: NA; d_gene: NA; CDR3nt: TGTGCCAGCAGCTTGGGCGTCCGGAGCGGGCTTAGTCAGCCCCAGCATTTT; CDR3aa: CASSLGVRSGLSQPQHF
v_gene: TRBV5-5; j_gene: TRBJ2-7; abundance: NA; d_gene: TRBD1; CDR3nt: TGTGCCAGCAGCTTTAGAGCAGGGACAGGGGCCTACGAGCAGTACTTC; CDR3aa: CASSFRAGTGAYEQYF
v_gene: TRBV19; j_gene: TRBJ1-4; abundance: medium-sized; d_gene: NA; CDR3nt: TGTGCCAGTAGTATCGCGACCGGGACATCTTCGTTTTTT; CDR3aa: CASSIATGTSSFF
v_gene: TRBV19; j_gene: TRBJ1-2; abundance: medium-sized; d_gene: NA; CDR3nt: TGTGCCAGTAGTATAAAGGGGATTTACAGGGAGTTGGGGTATGGCTACACCTTC; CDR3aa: CASSIKGIYRELGYGYTF
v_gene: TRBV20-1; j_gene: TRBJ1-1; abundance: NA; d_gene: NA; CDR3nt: TGCAGTGCAGCTTGGGGACCGATGAACACTGAAGCTTTCTTT; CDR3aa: CSAAWGPMNTEAFF
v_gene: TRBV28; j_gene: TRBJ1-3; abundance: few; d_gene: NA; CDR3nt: TGTGCCAGCAGTTTATCGCAGTCTGGAAACACCATATATTTT; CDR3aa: CASSLSQSGNTIYF
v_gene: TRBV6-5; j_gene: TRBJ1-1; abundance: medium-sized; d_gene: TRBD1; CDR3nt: TGTGCCAGCAGGACCGGGACAGAGAACACTGAAGCTTTCTTT; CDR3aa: CASRTGTENTEAFF
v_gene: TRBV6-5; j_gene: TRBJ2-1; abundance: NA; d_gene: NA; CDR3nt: TGTGCCAGCAGACGACTTCCACACTCCTACAATGAGCAGTTCTTC; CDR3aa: CASRRLPHSYNEQFF
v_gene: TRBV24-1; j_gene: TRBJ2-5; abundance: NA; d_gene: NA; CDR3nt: TGTGCCACCAGTGATTTTGGGGAGACCCAGTACTTC; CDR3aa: CATSDFGETQYF
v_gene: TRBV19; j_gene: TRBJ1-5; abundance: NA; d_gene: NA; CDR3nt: TGTGCCAGAAAGTCAGGGGTTGTCAATCAGCCCCAGCATTTT; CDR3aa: CARKSGVVNQPQHF
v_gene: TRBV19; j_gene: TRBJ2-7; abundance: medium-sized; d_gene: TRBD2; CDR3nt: TGTGCCAGTAGTATCCGGTTAGCGGGAGCCCAGGAAGAGCAGTACTTC; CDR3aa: CASSIRLAGAQEEQYF
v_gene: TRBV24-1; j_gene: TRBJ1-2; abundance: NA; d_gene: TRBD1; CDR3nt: TGTGCCACCAGTGAGTCCTACGGGACAGGGGGCGCCAATGGCTACACCTTC; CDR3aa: CATSESYGTGGANGYTF
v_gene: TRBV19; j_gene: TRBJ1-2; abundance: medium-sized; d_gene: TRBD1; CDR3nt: TGTGCCAGTAGTATCCTGGACAGGGACCGTAACTATGGCTACACCTTC; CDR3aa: CASSILDRDRNYGYTF
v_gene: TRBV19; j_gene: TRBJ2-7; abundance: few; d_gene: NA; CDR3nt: TGTGCCAGTATCGGGGGACAGAGAGCCTACGAGCAGTACTTC; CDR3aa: CASIGGQRAYEQYF
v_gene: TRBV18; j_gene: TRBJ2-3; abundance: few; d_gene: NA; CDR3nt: TGTGCCAGCTCACCAGCATCGCTCACAGATACGCAGTATTTT; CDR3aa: CASSPASLTDTQYF
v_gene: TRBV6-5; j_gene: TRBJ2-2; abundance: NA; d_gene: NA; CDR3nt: TGTGCCAGCAGATTAAGATTCACCGGGGAGCTGTTTTTT; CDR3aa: CASRLRFTGELFF
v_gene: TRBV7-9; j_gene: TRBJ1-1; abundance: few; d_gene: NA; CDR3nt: TGTGCCAGCAGCTTAGACAGCGGCACCCCGCAAAAAAACACTGAAGCTTTCTTT; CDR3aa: CASSLDSGTPQKNTEAFF
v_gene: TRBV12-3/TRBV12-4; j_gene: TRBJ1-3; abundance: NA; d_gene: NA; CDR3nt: TGTGCCAGCAGTTTGGTACAGGCTGGAAACACCATATATTTT; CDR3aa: CASSLVQAGNTIYF
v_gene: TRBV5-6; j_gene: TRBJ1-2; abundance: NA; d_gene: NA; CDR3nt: TGTGCCAGCAGCTTGATAGTGCAGGGAGGCTACACCTTC; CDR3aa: CASSLIVQGGYTF
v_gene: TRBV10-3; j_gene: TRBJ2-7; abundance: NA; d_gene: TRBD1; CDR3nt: TGTGCCATCAGTAATCCGGGACAGGTCCTCTTC; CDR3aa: CAISNPGQVLF
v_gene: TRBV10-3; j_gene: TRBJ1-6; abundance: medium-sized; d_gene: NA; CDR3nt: TGTGCCATCAGTGAGTCCGGGAGGGGTTACTGGAATTCACCCCTCCACTTT; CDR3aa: CAISESGRGYWNSPLHF
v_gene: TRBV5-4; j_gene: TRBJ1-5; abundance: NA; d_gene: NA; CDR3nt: TGTGCCAGCAGCCAATTTTCCGGGACGTCGGTCAATCAGCCCCAGCATTTT; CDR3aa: CASSQFSGTSVNQPQHF
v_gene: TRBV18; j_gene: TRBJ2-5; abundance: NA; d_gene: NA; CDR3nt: TGTGCCAGCTCACCAAGGGCAGGGAGGGAGACCCAGTACTTC; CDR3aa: CASSPRAGRETQYF
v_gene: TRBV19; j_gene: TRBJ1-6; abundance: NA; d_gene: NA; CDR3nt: TGTGCCAGTAGTAGGGCGGATAATTCACCCCTCCACTTT; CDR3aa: CASSRADNSPLHF
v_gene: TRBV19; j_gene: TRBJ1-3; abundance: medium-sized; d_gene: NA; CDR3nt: TGTGCCAGTAGTATCAAACTGCCGCCCTCTGGAAACACCATATATTTT; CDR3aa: CASSIKLPPSGNTIYF
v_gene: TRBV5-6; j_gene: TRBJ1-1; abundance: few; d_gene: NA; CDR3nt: TGTGCCAGCAGCTTGTTTGGAGGTGATGCTTTCTTT; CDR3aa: CASSLFGGDAFF
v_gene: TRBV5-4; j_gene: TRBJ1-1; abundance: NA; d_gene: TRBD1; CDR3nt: TGTGCCAGCATCCCCGGACAGGGGCCCACTGAAGCTTTCTTT; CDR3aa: CASIPGQGPTEAFF
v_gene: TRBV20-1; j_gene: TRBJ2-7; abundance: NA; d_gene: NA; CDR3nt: TGCAGTGCTAAGGCCGGTGCCTACGAGCAGTACTTC; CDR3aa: CSAKAGAYEQYF
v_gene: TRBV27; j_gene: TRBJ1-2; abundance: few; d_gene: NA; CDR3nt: TGTGCCAGCAGCCGGGGACGGTTATCTTATGGCTACACCTTC; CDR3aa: CASSRGRLSYGYTF
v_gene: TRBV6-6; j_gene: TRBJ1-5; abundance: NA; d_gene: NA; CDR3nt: TGTGCCAGCAGTGATAGGCAGCCCCAGCATTTT; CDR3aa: CASSDRQPQHF